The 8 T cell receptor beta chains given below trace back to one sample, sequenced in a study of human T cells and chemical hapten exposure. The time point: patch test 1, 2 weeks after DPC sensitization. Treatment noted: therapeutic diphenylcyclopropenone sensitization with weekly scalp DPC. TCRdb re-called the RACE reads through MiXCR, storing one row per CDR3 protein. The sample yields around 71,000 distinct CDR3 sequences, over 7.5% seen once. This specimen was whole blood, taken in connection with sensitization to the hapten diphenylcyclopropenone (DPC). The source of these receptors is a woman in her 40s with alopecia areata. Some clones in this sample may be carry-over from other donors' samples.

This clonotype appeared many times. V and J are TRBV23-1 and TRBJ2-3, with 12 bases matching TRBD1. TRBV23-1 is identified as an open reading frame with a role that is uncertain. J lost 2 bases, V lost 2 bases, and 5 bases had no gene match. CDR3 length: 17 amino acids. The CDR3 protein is CASSQTGTGGFTDTQYF. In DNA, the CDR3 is TGCGCCAGCAGTCAAACCGGGACAGGGGGCTTCACAGATACGCAGTATTTT.

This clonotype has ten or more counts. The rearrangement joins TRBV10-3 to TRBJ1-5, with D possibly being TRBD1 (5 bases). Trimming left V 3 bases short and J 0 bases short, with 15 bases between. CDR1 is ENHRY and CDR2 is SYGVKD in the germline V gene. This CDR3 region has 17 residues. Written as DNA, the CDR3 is TGTGCCATCAGTGACCCTCACGGGGGGTATAGCAATCAGCCCCAGCATTTT. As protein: CAISDPHGGYSNQPQHF.

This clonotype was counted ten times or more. The CDR3 DNA follows: TGTGCCAGCAGTTATGGGGCAGGGATGGAGCAGTACTTC. It yields the protein CASSYGAGMEQYF. The chain recombines TRBV28 with TRBJ2-7; D possibly corresponds to TRBD1 (5 bases). Trimming removed 4 bases from V and 7 bases from J, with 14 bases in between. The CDR3 has 13 amino acids. Per the germline V gene, CDR1 is MDHEN and CDR2 is SYDVKM. Full variable domain (missing parts from reference TRBV28 and TRBJ2-7): DVKVTQSSRYLVKRTGEKVFLECVQDMDHENMFWYRQDPGLGLRLIYFSYDVKMKEKGDIPEGYSVSREKKERFSLILESASTNQTSMYLCASSYGAGMEQYFGPGTRLTVT.

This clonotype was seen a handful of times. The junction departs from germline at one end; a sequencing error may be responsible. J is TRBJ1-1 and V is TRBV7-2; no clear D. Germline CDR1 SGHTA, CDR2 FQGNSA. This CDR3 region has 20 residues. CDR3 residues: CVSSSSGDIQSASFQTEAFF. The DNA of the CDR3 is TGTGTCAGCAGCTCTAGTGGTGACATTCAGTCAGCAAGTTTTCAAACTGAAGCTTTCTTT.

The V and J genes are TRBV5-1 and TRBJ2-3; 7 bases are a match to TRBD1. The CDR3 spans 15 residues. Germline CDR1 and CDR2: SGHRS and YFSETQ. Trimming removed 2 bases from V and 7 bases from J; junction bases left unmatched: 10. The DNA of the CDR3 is TGCGCCAGCAGCTTAAAAGAACTACAGGGGAATACGCAGTATTTT. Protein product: CASSLKELQGNTQYF.

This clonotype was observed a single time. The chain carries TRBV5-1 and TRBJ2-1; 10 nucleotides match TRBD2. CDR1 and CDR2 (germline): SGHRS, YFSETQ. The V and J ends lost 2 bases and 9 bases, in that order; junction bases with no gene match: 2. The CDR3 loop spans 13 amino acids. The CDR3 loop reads CASSLGLAVEQFF. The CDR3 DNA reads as TGCGCCAGCAGCTTAGGACTAGCGGTTGAGCAGTTCTTC.

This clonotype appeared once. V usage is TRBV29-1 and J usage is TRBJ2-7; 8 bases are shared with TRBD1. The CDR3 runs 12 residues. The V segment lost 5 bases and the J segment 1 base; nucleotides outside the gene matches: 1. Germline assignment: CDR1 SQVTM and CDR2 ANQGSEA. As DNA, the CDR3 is TGCAGCGTTCGGACAGGGTCCTACGAGCAGTACTTC. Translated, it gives CSVRTGSYEQYF.

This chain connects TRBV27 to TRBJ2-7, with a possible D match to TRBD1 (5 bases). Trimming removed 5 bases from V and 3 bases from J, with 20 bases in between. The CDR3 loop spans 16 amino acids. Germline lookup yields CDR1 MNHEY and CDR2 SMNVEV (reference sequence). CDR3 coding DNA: TGTGCCAGCAGTCCGTCGATGGGGCAGAATAGCTACGAGCAGTACTTC. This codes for CASSPSMGQNSYEQYF.